The 11 T cell receptor beta chains below come from one sample, sequenced in a study of blood T cells in healthy people across ages. A second PCR of roughly 7 to 11 cycles used a sample-barcoded 5' primer and a J-beta primer mix. TCRdb reprocessed the 5' RACE reads via MiXCR and lists one record per CDR3 protein. This table has about 640,000 distinct CDR3 sequences, 58% appearing once. Sequenced material: blood. These receptors originate from a man aged 55 to 70 in good health.

The rearrangement uses TRBV5-1 and TRBJ2-7; 7 bases match TRBD2. CDR3 length: 15 amino acids. Trimming cost V 0 bases and J 2 bases; bases outside gene matches: 5. Germline values: CDR1 SGHRS, CDR2 YFSETQ. The CDR3 nucleotides are TGCGCCAGCAGCTTGGCCCCGGGACTAACCTACGAGCAGTACTTC. The encoded protein is CASSLAPGLTYEQYF.

This chain uses TRBV29-1 with TRBJ2-5; D call uncertain. The CDR3 spans 14 residues. Trimming shortened V by 4 bases and J by 0 bases, and 12 bases separated the two germline ends. Per the germline V gene, CDR1 is SQVTM and CDR2 is ANQGSEA. CDR3 in amino acids: CSVVREGHQETQYF. In DNA form, the CDR3 reads TGCAGCGTTGTAAGGGAAGGGCACCAAGAGACCCAGTACTTC.

V usage is TRBV3-1 and J usage is TRBJ2-6; D is undetermined. The CDR3 contains 14 residues. V was pared by 7 bases and J by 0 bases, with 7 bases between. Germline V gene data show CDR1 as LGHDT and CDR2 as YNNKEL (reference sequence). The CDR3: CASTANSGANVLTF. CDR3 DNA sequence: TGTGCCAGCACCGCGAACTCTGGGGCCAACGTCCTGACTTTC.

CDR3 sequence: CSGQPTDTQYF. The DNA of the CDR3 is TGCAGTGGCCAGCCGACAGATACGCAGTATTTT. This rearrangement joins TRBV20-1 to TRBJ2-3; D unclear. The CDR3 sequence is 11 residues long. Germline assignment: CDR1 DFQATT and CDR2 SNEGSKA (reference sequence). V gave up 7 bases and J gave up 3 bases, with 8 bases separating them.

This clonotype was observed a handful of times. This chain links TRBV3-1 with TRBJ1-2; D is unclear. V lost 3 bases and J lost 4, with 12 bases in between. The CDR3 loop spans 14 amino acids. Germline lookup yields CDR1 LGHDT and CDR2 YNNKEL (reference sequence). The CDR3 sequence: CASSQGRRSYGYTF. Here the CDR3 DNA reads TGTGCCAGCAGCCAGGGTCGACGCTCCTATGGCTACACCTTC.

CDR3 amino acids: CAISEIGGTQYF. The CDR3 nucleotides read TGTGCCATCAGTGAGATCGGGGGGACCCAGTACTTC. The gene calls are TRBV10-3 and TRBJ2-7; D possibly corresponds to TRBD2 (6 bases). Judging by the DNA end, TRBJ2-5 fits better; the J call may be wrong. The CDR3 has 12 amino acids. CDR1 and CDR2 from the germline V gene are ENHRY and SYGVKD.

The rearrangement links TRBV21-1 to TRBJ2-3. TRBV21-1 is given as a pseudogene. The CDR3 runs to 13 residues. The CDR3, as DNA: TGTGCCAGCAGCAAAATCAAGACAGATACGCAGTATTTT. Protein: CASSKIKTDTQYF.

This sequence joins TRBV29-1 and TRBJ1-2; 8 nucleotides align to TRBD1. From germline, CDR1 is SQVTM and CDR2 ANQGSEA. The CDR3 spans 18 residues. The trim removed 0 bases at V and 0 bases at J, leaving 12 bases unmatched. CDR3 sequence (DNA): TGCAGCGTTGAAGATTCTTCGCATGACAGGGGAGCTAACTATGGCTACACCTTC. Protein sequence: CSVEDSSHDRGANYGYTF.

This clonotype appeared a single time. The DNA for the CDR3 is TGCGCCAGCAGCCAAACCCTGGGGGCGAGCAATCAGCCCCAGCATTTT. It codes for CASSQTLGASNQPQHF. The chain combines TRBV4-1 with TRBJ1-5; TRBD1 might be the D (6 bases). Germline V gene data show CDR1 as MGHRA and CDR2 as YSYEKL. V lost 2 bases and J 1 base, leaving 12 bases between the germline ends. This CDR3 contains 16 residues.

The rearrangement joins TRBV5-6 to TRBJ2-7; no clear D gene. Germline lookup yields CDR1 SGHDT and CDR2 YYEEEE. The CDR3 spans 14 residues. Between the trimmed V and J ends, which lost 4 bases and 0 bases, there was a span of 11 bases. Written as DNA, the CDR3 is TGTGCCAGCAGCCCCAAGCCCGTCTCCTACGAGCAGTACTTC. This codes for CASSPKPVSYEQYF.

The genes are TRBV6-5 and TRBJ2-5; possible D gene TRBD2, 5 bases. CDR1 MNHEY and CDR2 SVGAGI come from the germline V gene. The CDR3 is 13 amino acids. Trimming took off 7 bases at V and 0 bases at J, with 9 bases between the two ends. The CDR3 nucleotides read TGTGCCAGCACCCCGGGGTACCAAGAGACCCAGTACTTC. Its translation: CASTPGYQETQYF.